This T cell receptor beta chain was identified in a study of tumor-infiltrating lymphocytes in localized non-small cell lung cancer. Study observations and caveats: Only some patients had TCR sequencing, depending on available tissue. Tumors had more T cell infiltration than uninvolved lung, per TCRbeta sequencing and CD3 counts. T-cell fraction did not differ between immunotypes IM1 and IM2.

The repertoire was sequenced with immunoSEQ multiplex PCR; TCRdb's copy has only in-frame clones and lacks some. The sample contains about 14,000 clones, more than 60% of which appear only once. In regard to this clone: Its antigen remains unknown.

V gave up 5 bases and J gave up 8 bases; unmatched junction bases: 18. This CDR3 is built from 19 residues. The germline gives CDR1 SGHVS, CDR2 FQNEAQ. This clonotype was obtained from a human donor with non-small cell lung cancer. The chain employs TRBV7-8 and TRBJ2-3, with 14 bases lining up with TRBD2. Sequenced: lung tumor tissue. CDR3 region: CASSPGLAGVVMGLGTQYF. In nucleotides, the CDR3 is TGTGCCAGCAGCCCGGGACTAGCGGGAGTCGTGATGGGGTTGGGTACGCAGTATTTT.